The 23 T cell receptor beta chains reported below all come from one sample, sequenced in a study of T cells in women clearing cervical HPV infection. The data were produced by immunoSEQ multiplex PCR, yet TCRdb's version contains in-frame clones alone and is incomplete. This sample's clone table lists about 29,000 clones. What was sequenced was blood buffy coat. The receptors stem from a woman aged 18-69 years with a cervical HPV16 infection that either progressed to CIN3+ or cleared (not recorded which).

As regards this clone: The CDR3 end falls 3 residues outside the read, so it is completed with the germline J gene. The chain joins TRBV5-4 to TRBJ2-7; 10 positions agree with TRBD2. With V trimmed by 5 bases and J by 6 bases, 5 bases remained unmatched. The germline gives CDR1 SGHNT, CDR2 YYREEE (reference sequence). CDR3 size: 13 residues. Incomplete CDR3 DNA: TGTGCCAGCAGTCGACCTAGCGGGAGCGAG. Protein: CASSRPSGSE. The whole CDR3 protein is CASSRPSGSEQYF. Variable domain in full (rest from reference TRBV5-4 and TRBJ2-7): ETGVTQSPTHLIKTRGQQVTLRCSSQSGHNTVSWYQQALGQGPQFIFQYYREEENGRGNFPPRFSGLQFPNYSSELNVNALELDDSALYLCASSRPSGSEQYFGPGTRLTVT.

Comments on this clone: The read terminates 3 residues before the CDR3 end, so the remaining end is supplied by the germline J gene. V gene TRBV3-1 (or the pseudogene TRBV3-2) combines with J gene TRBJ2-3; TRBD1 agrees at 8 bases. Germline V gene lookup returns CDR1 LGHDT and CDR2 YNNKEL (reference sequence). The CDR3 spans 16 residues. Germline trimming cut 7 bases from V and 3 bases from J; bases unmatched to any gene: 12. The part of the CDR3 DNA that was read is TGTGCCAGCACTCTTGGCTCCCAGGGGGCGACAGATACG. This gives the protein CASTLGSQGATDT. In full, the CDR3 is CASTLGSQGATDTQYF.

The CDR3 is CASSLSAGELFF. The DNA read from the CDR3 is TGTGCCAGCAGCTTATCGGCCGGGGAG. The chain links TRBV7-9 to TRBJ2-2; the D is unclear. The missing CDR3 end, 3 residues past where the read stops, is filled in from the germline J gene. The V and J ends lost 2 bases and 6 bases respectively, with 4 bases between them. This CDR3 has 12 residues. Looked up from germline, CDR1 is SEHNR and CDR2 is FQNEAQ (reference sequence).

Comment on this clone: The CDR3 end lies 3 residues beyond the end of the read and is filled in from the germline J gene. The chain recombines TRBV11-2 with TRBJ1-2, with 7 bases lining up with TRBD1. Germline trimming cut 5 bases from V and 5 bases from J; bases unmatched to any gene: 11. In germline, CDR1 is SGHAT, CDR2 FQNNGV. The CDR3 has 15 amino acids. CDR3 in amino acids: CASSPTSGTEYGYTF. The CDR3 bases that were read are TGTGCCAGCAGCCCCACATCCGGGACAGAGTATGGC.

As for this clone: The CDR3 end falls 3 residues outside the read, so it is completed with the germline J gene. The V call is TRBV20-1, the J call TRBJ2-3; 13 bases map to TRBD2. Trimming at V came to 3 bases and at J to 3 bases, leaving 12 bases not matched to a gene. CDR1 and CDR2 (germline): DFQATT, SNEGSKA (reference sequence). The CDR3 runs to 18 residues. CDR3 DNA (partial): TGCAGTGCTAGCCTGACTAGCGGGGGGCCGCGCGGTACAGATACG. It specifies CSASLTSGGPRGTDT. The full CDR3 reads CSASLTSGGPRGTDTQYF.

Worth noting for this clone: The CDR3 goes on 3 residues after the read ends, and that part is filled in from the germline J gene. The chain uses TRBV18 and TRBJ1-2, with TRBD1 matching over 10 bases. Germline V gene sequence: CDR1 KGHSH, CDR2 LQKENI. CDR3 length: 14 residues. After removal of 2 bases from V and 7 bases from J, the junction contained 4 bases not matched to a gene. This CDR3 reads CASSPSRDRGGYTF. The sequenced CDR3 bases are TGTGCCAGCTCACCAAGCCGGGACAGGGGTGGC.

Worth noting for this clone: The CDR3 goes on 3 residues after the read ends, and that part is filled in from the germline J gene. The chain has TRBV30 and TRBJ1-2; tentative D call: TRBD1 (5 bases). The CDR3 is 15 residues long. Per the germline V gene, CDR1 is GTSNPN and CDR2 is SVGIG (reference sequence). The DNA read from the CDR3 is TGTGCCTGGAGCAACGGGACTCCTGTAAAGAGGGAC. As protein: CAWSNGTPVKRD. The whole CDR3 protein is CAWSNGTPVKRDYTF.

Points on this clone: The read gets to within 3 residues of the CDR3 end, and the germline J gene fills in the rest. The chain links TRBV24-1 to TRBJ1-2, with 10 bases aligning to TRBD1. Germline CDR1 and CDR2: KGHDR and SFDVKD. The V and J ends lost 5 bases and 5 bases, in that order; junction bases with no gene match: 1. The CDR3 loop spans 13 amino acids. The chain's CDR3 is CATSGGQGYGYTF. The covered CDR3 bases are TGTGCCACCAGTGGGGGACAGGGGTATGGC.

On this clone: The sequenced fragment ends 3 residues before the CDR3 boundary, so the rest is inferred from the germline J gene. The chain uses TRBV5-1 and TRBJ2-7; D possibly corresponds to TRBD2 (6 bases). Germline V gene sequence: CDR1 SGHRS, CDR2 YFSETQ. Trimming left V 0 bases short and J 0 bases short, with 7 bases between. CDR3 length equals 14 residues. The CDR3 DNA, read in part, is TGCGCCAGCAGCTTGGGCGGGATCTCCTACGAG. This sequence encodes CASSLGGISYE. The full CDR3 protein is CASSLGGISYEQYF.

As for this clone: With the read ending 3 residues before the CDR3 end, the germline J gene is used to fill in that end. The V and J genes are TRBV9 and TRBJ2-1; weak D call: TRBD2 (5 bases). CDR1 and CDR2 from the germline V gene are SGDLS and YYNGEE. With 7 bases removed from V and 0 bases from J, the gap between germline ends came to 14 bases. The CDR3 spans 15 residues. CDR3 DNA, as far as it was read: TGTGCCAGCTGTCCCGGGGATACCTCCTACAATGAG. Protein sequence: CASCPGDTSYNE. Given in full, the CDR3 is CASCPGDTSYNEQFF.

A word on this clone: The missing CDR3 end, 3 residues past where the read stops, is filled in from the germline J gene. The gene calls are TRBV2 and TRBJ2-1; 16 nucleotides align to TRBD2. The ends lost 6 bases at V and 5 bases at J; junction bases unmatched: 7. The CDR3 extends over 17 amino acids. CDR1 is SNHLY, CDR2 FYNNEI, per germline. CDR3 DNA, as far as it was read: TGTGCCAGCAGGGCCGGGACTAGCGGGAGGGGGGACAATGAG. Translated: CASRAGTSGRGDNE. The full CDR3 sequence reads CASRAGTSGRGDNEQFF.

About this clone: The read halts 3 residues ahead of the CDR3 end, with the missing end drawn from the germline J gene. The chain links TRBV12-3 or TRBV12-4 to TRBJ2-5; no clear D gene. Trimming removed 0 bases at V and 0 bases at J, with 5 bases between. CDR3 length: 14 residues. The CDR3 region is CASSLAAYQETQYF. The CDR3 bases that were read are TGTGCCAGCAGTTTAGCTGCGTACCAAGAGACC.

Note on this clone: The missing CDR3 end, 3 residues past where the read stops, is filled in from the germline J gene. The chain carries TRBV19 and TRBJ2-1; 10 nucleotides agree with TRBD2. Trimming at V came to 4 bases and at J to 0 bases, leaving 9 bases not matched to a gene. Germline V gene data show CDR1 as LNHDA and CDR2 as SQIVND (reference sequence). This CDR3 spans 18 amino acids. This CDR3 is CASSNPAASGGSYNEQFF. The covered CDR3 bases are TGTGCCAGTAGTAACCCAGCGGCTAGCGGGGGCTCCTACAATGAG.

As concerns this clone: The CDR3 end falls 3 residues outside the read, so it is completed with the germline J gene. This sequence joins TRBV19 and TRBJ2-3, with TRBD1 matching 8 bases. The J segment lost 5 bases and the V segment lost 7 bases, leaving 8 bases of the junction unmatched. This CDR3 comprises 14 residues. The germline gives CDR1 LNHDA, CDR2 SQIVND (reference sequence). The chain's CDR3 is CASTPGQAGDTQYF. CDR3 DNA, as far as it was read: TGTGCCAGTACCCCGGGACAGGCGGGAGATACG.

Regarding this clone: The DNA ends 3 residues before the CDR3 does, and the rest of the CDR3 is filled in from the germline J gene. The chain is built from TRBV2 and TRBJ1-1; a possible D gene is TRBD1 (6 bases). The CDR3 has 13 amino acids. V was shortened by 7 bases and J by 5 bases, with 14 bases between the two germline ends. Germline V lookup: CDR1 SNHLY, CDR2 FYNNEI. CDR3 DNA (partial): TGTGCCAGCACTTCGTACAGGGAAACTGAA. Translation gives CASTSYRETE. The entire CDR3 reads CASTSYRETEAFF. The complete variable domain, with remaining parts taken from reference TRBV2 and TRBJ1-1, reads EPEVTQTPSHQVTQMGQEVILRCVPISNHLYFYWYRQILGQKVEFLVSFYNNEISEKSEIFDDQFSVERPDGSNFTLKIRSTKLEDSAMYFCASTSYRETEAFFGQGTRLTVV.

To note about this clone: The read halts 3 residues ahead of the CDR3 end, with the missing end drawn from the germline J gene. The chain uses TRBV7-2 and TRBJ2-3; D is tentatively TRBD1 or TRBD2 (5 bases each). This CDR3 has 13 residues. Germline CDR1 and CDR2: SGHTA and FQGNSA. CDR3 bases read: TGTGCCAGCAGCTTACAGGGCACGGAGGCG. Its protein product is CASSLQGTEA. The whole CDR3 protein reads CASSLQGTEAQYF.

The DNA read from the CDR3 is TGTGCCAGCAGCTTAGCGGACGGAGAGACC. It codes for CASSLADGET. The CDR3, in full, reads CASSLADGETQYF. The rearrangement uses TRBV5-6 and TRBJ2-5; possibly TRBD2 for D (5 bases). Coverage ceases 3 residues before the CDR3 finishes, and the germline J gene fills in the end. The V gene lost 2 bases and the J gene lost 4 bases, with 9 bases spanning the gap. CDR1 is SGHDT and CDR2 is YYEEEE in the germline V gene. CDR3 size: 13 residues.

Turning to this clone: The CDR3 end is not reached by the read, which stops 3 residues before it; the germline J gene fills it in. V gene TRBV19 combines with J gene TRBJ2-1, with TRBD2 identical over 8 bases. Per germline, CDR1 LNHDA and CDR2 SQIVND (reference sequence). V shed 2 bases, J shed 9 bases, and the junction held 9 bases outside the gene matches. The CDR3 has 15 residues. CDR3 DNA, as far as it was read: TGTGCCAGTAGTATAAAACGGGGGGGCCGTGGTGAG. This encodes CASSIKRGGRGE. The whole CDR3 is CASSIKRGGRGEQFF.

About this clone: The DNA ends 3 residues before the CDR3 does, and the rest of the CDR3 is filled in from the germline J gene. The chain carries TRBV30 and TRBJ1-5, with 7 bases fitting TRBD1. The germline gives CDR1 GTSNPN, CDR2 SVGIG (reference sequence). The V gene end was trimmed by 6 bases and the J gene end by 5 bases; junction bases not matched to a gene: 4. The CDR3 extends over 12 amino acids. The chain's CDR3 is CACRQGDQPQHF. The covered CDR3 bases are TGTGCCTGTAGACAGGGCGATCAGCCC.

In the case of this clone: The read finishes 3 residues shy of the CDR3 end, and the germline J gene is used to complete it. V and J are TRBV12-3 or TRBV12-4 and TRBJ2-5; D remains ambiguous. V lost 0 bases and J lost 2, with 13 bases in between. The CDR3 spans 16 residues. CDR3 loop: CASSLAAPDAQETQYF. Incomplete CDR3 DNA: TGTGCCAGCAGTTTAGCGGCACCCGATGCTCAAGAGACC.

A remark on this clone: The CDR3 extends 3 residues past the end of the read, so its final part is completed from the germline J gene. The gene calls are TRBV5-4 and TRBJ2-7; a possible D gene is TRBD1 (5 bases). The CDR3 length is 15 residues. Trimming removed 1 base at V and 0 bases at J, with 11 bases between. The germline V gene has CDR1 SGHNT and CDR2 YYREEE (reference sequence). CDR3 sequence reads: CASSLFGAYSYEQYF. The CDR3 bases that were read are TGTGCCAGCAGCTTGTTTGGGGCCTACTCCTACGAG.

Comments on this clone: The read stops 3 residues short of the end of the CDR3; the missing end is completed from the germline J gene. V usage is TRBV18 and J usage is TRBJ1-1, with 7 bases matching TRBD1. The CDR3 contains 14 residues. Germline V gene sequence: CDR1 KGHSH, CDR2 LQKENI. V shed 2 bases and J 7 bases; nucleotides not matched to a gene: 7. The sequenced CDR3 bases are TGTGCCAGCTCACCAAAGAGGGGGCGGGATGAA. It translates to CASSPKRGRDE. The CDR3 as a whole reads CASSPKRGRDEAFF.

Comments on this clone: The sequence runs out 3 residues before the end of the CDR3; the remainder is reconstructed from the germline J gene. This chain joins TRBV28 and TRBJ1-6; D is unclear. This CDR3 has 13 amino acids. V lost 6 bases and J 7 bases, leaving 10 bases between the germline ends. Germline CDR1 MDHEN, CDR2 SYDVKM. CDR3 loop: CASRRRGNSPLHF. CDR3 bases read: TGTGCCAGCAGACGACGGGGAAATTCACCC.